This TCR beta chain stems from a study of long-term antiretroviral therapy in people with HIV. This CDR3 comprises 13 residues. From germline, CDR1 is SNHLY and CDR2 FYNNEI. V was cut by 4 bases and J by 11 bases, with 17 bases left in between. In regard to this clone: Its matching antigen is unknown.

Study results and limitations: Whereas controls had wider CDR3 length ranges, HIV repertoires had narrower ones. Post-ART samples showed increased diversity that remained below transplant donor control levels.

It was version v3.0 of the immunoSEQ assay that was run at survey level. TCRdb's table, derived via immunoSEQ multiplex PCR, lists solely in-frame clones and lacks some. The sample carries fewer than 25,000 clones, 85% to 95% recorded once. The receptor was isolated from a woman aged 50 to 65 with HIV. The V call is TRBV2, the J call TRBJ2-5, with D tentatively TRBD1 (5 bases). The specimen comprised unsorted PBMCs, sampled 4.8 to 5 years after starting antiretroviral therapy. CDR3 coding DNA: TGTGCCAGCAGTGCGAGAGACAGTCTATCTCAGTACTTC. This translates into CASSARDSLSQYF.